These T cell receptor beta chains were read from a single sample in a study of T cell repertoires in cytomegalovirus infection. TCRdb called the reads again in MiXCR, with one record for every CDR3 protein. Of about 480,000 distinct CDR3 sequences listed, around 30% are singletons. No antigens are known for them. Sequencing was performed on cultured PBMCs, taken from culture after CMV antigen stimulation. The source of these receptors is a human donor in good health (CMV status not recorded). Some clones in this sample may be carry-over from other donors' samples. Each CDR3 is given with its conserved first and last residue. The D gene is left open where the match is weak. Rows give clone size only sometimes, using once, few, many, or a class for an expanded clone.

TRBV5-1	-	-	TRBJ2-3	CASSQLEVRDTQYF	TGCGCCAGCAGCCAATTGGAAGTCAGAGATACGCAGTATTTT
TRBV12-3/TRBV12-4	TRBD1	few	TRBJ1-2	CASRATGDRYGYTF	TGTGCCAGCAGAGCAACAGGGGACCGCTATGGCTACACCTTC
TRBV2	TRBD1	-	TRBJ1-2	CASSETGRNYGYTF	TGTGCCAGCAGTGAGACAGGGAGGAACTATGGCTACACCTTC
TRBV4-3	-	-	TRBJ1-4	CASSQDRWEKLFF	TGCGCCAGCAGCCAAGATAGGTGGGAAAAACTGTTTTTT
TRBV11-2	-	few	TRBJ1-5	CASSRAGSNQPQHF	TGTGCCAGCAGCCGGGCAGGGAGCAATCAGCCCCAGCATTTT
TRBV5-6	-	-	TRBJ1-1	CASGTPKDGNTEAFF	TGTGCCAGCGGAACCCCCAAAGACGGGAACACTGAAGCTTTCTTT
TRBV27	-	few	TRBJ2-7	CASSGGAVYEQYF	TGTGCCAGCAGTGGAGGCGCGGTTTACGAGCAGTACTTC
TRBV7-2	TRBD2	many	TRBJ2-1	CASSFSGRAGNEQFF	TGTGCCAGCAGCTTTAGCGGGAGGGCGGGAAATGAGCAGTTCTTC
TRBV27	-	-	TRBJ2-1	CASSLSFRIGGNEQFF	TGTGCCAGCAGTTTATCGTTCAGAATTGGGGGCAATGAGCAGTTCTTC
TRBV30	-	few	TRBJ2-7	CASGKSYEQYF	TGTGCCTCAGGAAAATCCTACGAGCAGTACTTC
TRBV20-1	-	-	TRBJ2-3	CSARYLDSVADTQYF	TGCAGTGCCCGATATCTGGACAGCGTCGCGGATACGCAGTATTTT
TRBV29-1	-	-	TRBJ2-5	CSVRTVETQYF	TGCAGCGTTAGGACAGTCGAGACCCAGTACTTC
TRBV20-1	TRBD2	-	TRBJ2-1	CSARDLGLALSYNEQFF	TGCAGTGCTAGAGATCTGGGACTAGCCCTCTCCTACAATGAGCAGTTCTTC
TRBV2	TRBD1	-	TRBJ2-1	CASRETGNEQFF	TGTGCCAGCAGGGAGACAGGGAATGAGCAGTTCTTC
TRBV28	-	-	TRBJ2-7	CASTPPGRSYEQYF	TGTGCCAGCACCCCCCCCGGACGGTCCTACGAGCAGTACTTC
TRBV12-3/TRBV12-4	TRBD1	-	TRBJ1-1	CASRKHDGTGEAAFF	TGTGCCAGCAGAAAACACGACGGGACAGGGGAGGCGGCTTTCTTT
TRBV4-1	TRBD1	-	TRBJ2-3	CASSQEDRGQAQYF	TGCGCCAGCAGCCAAGAGGATCGTGGACAGGCGCAGTATTTT
TRBV7-9	-	-	TRBJ1-2	CASSLVGIPGYTF	TGTGCCAGCAGCTTAGTGGGAATCCCAGGCTACACCTTC
TRBV25-1	-	-	TRBJ1-1	CASSAPSNTEAFF	TGTGCCAGCAGTGCTCCGTCGAACACTGAAGCTTTCTTT
TRBV19	-	few	TRBJ2-7	CASGTVRNEQYF	TGTGCCAGTGGAACAGTCAGGAACGAGCAGTACTTC
TRBV12-3/TRBV12-4	-	few	TRBJ2-3	CASSLKGRDTQYF	TGTGCCAGCAGTTTAAAGGGAAGAGATACGCAGTATTTT
TRBV7-1	-	-	TRBJ2-1	CASSPEGAGSYNEQFF	TGTGCCAGCAGCCCGGAGGGGGCGGGCTCCTACAATGAGCAGTTCTTC
TRBV6-1	TRBD1	few	TRBJ1-6	CASTSRGQGNSPLHF	TGTGCCAGCACCTCCAGGGGACAGGGGAATTCACCCCTCCACTTT
TRBV6-2/TRBV6-3	-	few	TRBJ2-1	CASSGDYRVSYNEQFF	TGTGCCAGCAGTGGGGATTACAGGGTGTCCTACAATGAGCAGTTCTTC
TRBV6-2/TRBV6-3	TRBD1	few	TRBJ2-5	CASSYRSRGQGYGETQYF	TGTGCCAGCAGTTATAGGTCTCGGGGACAGGGATACGGGGAGACCCAGTACTTC
TRBV7-8	-	many	TRBJ1-4	CASSETQGFEKLFF	TGTGCCAGCAGCGAAACGCAGGGGTTTGAAAAACTGTTTTTT
TRBV19	-	few	TRBJ1-6	CASSTGTVYNSPLHF	TGTGCCAGTAGTACTGGGACGGTTTATAATTCACCCCTCCACTTT
TRBV29-1	-	-	TRBJ2-5	CSVGQGLETQYF	TGCAGCGTTGGGCAGGGCCTGGAGACCCAGTACTTC
TRBV7-9	-	-	TRBJ2-5	CASSTGQYQETQYF	TGTGCCAGCAGCACCGGACAGTACCAAGAGACCCAGTACTTC
TRBV18	-	-	TRBJ2-1	CASSPGSAGEQFF	TGTGCCAGCTCACCGGGTAGCGCTGGTGAGCAGTTCTTC
TRBV12-3/TRBV12-4	-	many	TRBJ2-1	CASSLGANGLKQFF	TGTGCCAGCAGTTTAGGGGCTAATGGCCTTAAGCAGTTCTTC
TRBV11-2	TRBD1	-	TRBJ1-4	CASSRDRATNEKLFF	TGTGCCAGCAGCCGGGACAGAGCAACTAATGAAAAACTGTTTTTT
TRBV28	TRBD1	-	TRBJ1-2	CASSLRRDRAETF	TGTGCCAGCAGTCTCCGCCGGGACAGGGCCGAGACCTTC
TRBV5-1	-	-	TRBJ2-5	CASSPSVDFQETQYF	TGCGCCAGCAGCCCATCGGTGGATTTCCAAGAGACCCAGTACTTC
TRBV20-1	-	-	TRBJ2-7	CSARARPRQSYEQYF	TGCAGTGCTAGAGCTCGCCCACGACAGTCCTACGAGCAGTACTTC
TRBV4-2	TRBD1	-	TRBJ1-6	CASSQDDRVGSPLHF	TGTGCCAGCAGCCAGGATGACAGGGTAGGGTCACCCCTCCACTTT
TRBV7-6	TRBD1	few	TRBJ1-1	CASSRTGVSYEAFF	TGTGCCAGCAGCCGGACAGGGGTTTCCTATGAAGCTTTCTTT
TRBV29-1	TRBD2	-	TRBJ2-1	CSSSGSYNEQFF	TGCAGCTCCAGCGGGAGTTACAATGAGCAGTTCTTC
TRBV6-6	-	-	TRBJ1-2	CASTTVTASANYGYTF	TGTGCCAGCACTACAGTAACTGCGTCAGCTAACTATGGCTACACCTTC
TRBV7-9	-	-	TRBJ1-4	CASSLAGQDNEKLFF	TGTGCCAGCAGCTTAGCGGGGCAGGATAATGAAAAACTGTTTTTT
TRBV4-2	TRBD2	-	TRBJ2-7	CASSQELARSSYEQYF	TGTGCCAGCAGCCAAGAACTAGCGAGAAGCTCCTACGAGCAGTACTTC
TRBV19	-	-	TRBJ2-4	CASSIVTGEVQYF	TGTGCCAGTAGTATAGTTACAGGGGAGGTTCAGTACTTC
TRBV28	-	-	TRBJ1-6	CASSSPAGALHF	TGTGCCAGCAGTTCCCCGGCGGGAGCCCTCCACTTT
TRBV28	-	few	TRBJ2-7	CASTTRGRFYEQYF	TGTGCCAGCACCACCCGGGGCAGATTCTACGAGCAGTACTTC
TRBV12-5	TRBD1	few	TRBJ1-1	CASGLVQGRPEAFF	TGTGCTAGTGGTTTGGTACAGGGGAGGCCTGAAGCTTTCTTT